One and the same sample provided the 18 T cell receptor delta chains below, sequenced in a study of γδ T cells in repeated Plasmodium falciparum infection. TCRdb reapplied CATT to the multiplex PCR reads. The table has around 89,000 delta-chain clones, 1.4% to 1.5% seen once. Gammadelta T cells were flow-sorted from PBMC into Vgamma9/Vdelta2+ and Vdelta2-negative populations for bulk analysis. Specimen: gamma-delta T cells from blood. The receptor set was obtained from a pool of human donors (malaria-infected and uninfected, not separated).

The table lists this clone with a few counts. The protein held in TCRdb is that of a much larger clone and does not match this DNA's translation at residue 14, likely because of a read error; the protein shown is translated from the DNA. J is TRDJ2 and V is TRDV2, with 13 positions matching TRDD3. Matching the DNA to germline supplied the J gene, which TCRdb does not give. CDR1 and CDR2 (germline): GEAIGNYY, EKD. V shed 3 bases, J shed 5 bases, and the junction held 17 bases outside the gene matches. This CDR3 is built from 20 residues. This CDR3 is CACDPVYPSTGGYVTAQLFF. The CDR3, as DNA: TGTGCCTGTGACCCTGTATATCCCAGTACTGGGGGATACGTCACAGCACAACTCTTCTTT.

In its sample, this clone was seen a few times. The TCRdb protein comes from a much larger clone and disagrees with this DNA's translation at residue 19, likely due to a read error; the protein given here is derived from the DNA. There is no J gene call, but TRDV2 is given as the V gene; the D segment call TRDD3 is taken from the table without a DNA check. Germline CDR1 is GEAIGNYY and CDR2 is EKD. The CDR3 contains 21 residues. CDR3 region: CACDLRGCGDTQPWDTRQVFF. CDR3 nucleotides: TGTGCCTGTGACCTACGGGGGTGCGGGGATACGCAGCCCTGGGACACCCGACAGGTGTTTTTC.

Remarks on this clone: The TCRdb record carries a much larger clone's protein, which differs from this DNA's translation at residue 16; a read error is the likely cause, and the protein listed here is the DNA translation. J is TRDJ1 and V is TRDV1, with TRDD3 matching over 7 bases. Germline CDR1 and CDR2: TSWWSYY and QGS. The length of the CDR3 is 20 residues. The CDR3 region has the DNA TGTGCTCTTGGGGAAAATACCGAATCACTTCTGGGGGTCATCACCGGTAAACTCATCTTT. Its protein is CALGENTESLLGVITGKLIF.

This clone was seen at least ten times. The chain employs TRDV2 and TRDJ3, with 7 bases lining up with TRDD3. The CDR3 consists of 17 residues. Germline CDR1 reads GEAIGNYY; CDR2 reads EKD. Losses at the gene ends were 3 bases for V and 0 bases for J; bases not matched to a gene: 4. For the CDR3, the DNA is TGTGCCTGTGACTTTACTGGGGACTCCTGGGACACCCGACAGATGTTTTTC. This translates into CACDFTGDSWDTRQMFF.

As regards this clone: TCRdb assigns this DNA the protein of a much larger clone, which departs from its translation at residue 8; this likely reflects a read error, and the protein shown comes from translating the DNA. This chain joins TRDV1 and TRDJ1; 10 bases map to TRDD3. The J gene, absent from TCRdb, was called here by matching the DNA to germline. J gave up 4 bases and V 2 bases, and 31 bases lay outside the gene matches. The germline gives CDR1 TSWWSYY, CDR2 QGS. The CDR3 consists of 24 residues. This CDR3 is CALGEGRNLLKYWGIKNLNDKLIF. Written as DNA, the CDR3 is TGTGCTCTTGGGGAAGGCAGGAACCTTCTTAAGTACTGGGGGATCAAAAATCTCAACGATAAACTCATCTTT.

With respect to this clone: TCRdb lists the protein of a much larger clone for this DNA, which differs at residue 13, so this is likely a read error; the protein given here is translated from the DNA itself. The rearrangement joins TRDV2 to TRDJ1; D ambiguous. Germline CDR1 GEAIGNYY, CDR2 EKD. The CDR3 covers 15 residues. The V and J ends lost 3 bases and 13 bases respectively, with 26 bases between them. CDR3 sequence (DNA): TGTGCCTGTGACCCCGTCGAGGGCCGGAGTCGAGGACCCATCTTT. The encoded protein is CACDPVEGRSRGPIF.

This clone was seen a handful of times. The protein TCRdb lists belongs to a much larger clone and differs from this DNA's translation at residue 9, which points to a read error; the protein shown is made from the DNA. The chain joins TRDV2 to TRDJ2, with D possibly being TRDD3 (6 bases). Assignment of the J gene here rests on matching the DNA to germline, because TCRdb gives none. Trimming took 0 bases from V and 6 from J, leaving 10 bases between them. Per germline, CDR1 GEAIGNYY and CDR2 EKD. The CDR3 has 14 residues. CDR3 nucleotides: TGTGCCTGTGACACCGGGGGGAAACCAGCACAACTCTTCTTT. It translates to CACDTGGKPAQLFF.

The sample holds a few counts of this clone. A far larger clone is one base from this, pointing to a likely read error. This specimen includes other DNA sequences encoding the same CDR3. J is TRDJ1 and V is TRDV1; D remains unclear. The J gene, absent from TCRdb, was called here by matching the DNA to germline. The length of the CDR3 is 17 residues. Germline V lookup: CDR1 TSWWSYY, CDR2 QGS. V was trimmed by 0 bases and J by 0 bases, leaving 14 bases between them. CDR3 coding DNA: TGTGCTCTTGGGGAACTAGCACTTGGGCACGACACCGATAAACTCATCTTT. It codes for CALGELALGHDTDKLIF.

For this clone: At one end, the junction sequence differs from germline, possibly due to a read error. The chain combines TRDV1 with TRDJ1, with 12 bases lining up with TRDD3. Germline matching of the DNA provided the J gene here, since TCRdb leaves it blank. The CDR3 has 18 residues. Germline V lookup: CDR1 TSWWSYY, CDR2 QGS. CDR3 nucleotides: TGCTCTGGGGACCCACACGCTTCCTACCTGGGGGATACGTATAAACTCATCTTT. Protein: CSGDPHASYLGDTYKLIF.

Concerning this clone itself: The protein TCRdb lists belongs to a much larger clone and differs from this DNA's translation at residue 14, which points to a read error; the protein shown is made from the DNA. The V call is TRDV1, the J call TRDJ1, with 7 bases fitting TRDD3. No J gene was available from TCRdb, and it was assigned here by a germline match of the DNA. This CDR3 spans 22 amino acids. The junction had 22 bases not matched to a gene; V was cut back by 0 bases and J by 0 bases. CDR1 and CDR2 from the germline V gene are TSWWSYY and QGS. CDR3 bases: TGTGCTCTTGGGGAACTCAAGGTACCTACTGGGGATAAGTCCGGGGACACCGATAAACTCATCTTT. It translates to CALGELKVPTGDKSGDTDKLIF.

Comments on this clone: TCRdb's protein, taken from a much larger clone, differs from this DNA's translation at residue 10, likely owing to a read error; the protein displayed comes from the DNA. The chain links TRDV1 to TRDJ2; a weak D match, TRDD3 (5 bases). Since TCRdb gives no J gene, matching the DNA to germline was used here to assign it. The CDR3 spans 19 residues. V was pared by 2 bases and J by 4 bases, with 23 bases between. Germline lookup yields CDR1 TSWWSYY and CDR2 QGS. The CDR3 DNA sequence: TGTGCTCTTGGGGAATCGGTAATCCTTGGGGTGAAGAGGACAGCACAACTCTTCTTT. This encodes CALGESVILGVKRTAQLFF.

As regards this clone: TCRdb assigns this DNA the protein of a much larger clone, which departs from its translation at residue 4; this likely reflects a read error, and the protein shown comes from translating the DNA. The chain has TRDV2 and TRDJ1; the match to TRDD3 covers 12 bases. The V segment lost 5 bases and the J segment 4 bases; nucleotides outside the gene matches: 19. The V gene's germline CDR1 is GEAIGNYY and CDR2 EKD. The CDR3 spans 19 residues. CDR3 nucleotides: TGTGCCTGTGGCACACTCCGAGTACTGGGGGATACTTCTGGCGATAAACTCATCTTT. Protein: CACGTLRVLGDTSGDKLIF.

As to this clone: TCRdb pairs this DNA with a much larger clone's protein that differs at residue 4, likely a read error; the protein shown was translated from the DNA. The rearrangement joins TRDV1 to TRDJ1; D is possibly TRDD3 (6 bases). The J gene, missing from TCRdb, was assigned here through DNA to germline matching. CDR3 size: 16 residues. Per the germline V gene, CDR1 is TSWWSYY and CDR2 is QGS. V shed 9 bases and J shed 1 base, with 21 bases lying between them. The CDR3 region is CALKEAGVGVTDKLIF. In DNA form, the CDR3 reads TGTGCTCTGAAGGAAGCAGGGGTGGGGGTCACCGATAAACTCATCTTT.

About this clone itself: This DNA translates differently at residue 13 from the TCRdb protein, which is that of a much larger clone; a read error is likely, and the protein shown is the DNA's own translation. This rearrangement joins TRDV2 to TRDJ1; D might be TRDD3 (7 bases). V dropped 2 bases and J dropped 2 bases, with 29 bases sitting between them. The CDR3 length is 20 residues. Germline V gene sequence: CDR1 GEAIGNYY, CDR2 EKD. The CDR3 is CACDNLKSYRGDSPTDKLIF. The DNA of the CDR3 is TGTGCCTGTGACAACCTAAAGTCCTACAGGGGGGATTCCCCGACCGATAAACTCATCTTT.

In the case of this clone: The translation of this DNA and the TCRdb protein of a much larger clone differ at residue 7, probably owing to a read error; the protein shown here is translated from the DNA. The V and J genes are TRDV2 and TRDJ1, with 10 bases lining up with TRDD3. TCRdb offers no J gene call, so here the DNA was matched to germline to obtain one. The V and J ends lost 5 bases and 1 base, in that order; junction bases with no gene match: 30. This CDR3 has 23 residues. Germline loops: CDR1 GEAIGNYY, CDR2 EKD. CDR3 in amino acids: CACGKHSLMRGIRSRGCTDKLIF. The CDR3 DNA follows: TGTGCCTGTGGCAAACACTCCCTAATGAGGGGGATACGCTCCCGGGGTTGCACCGATAAACTCATCTTT.

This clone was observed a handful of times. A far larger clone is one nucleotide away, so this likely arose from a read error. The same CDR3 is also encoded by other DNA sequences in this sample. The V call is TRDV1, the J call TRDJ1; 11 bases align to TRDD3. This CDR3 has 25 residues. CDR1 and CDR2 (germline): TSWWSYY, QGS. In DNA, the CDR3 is TGTGCTCTCGGGGAACTACCCCTAAAGTCTGGGGGATACTACCCTGGGGGAAAGTACACCGATAAACTCATCTTT. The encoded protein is CALGELPLKSGGYYPGGKYTDKLIF.

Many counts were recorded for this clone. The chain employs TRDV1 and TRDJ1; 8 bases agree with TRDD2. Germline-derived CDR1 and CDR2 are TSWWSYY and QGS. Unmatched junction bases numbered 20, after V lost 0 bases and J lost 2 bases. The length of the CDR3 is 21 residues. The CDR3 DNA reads TGTGCTCTTGGGGAACTGTGGCTTCCTACCGGGTTGGGGTTTACTACCGATAAACTCATCTTT. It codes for CALGELWLPTGLGFTTDKLIF.

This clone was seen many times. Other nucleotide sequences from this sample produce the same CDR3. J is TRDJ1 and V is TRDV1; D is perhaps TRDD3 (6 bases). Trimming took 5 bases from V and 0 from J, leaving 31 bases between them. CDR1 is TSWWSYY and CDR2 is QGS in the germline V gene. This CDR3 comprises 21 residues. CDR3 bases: TGTGCTCTTGGGACCCTCCGGCCCCTACTCGAGGGGATGGGGTACACCGATAAACTCATCTTT. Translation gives CALGTLRPLLEGMGYTDKLIF.